The rows below give T cell receptor beta chains drawn from one sample of a study of T cell responses to AZD1222 COVID-19 vaccine. This table comes from immunoSEQ multiplex PCR, and its TCRdb copy is limited to in-frame clones, with some not included. This table has 140,000 or so clones, about nine tenths appearing once. The input for sequencing was peripheral blood, taken on day 0 of AZD1222 vaccination. All receptors derive from an adult in good health. The CDR3 runs from the conserved cysteine through the conserved F or W. Fields, in order: J gene, clone size, D gene, V gene, CDR3 DNA, CDR3 protein. D genes are given only for firm matches. Clone size is shown for a subset of rows, as once, few, many or a class of expanded clone.

J gene: TRBJ1-6
clone size: -
D gene: TRBD1
V gene: TRBV27
CDR3 DNA: TGTGCCAGCAGTTTATCAGGGACAGGGGCTAATTCACCCCTCCACTTT
CDR3 protein: CASSLSGTGANSPLHF

J gene: TRBJ1-1
clone size: -
D gene: TRBD1
V gene: TRBV5-1
CDR3 DNA: TGCGCCAGCAGCTTGGTGAGTGTGGACAGGGGGAACACTGAAGCTTTCTTT
CDR3 protein: CASSLVSVDRGNTEAFF

J gene: TRBJ2-1
clone size: -
D gene: TRBD2
V gene: TRBV4-1
CDR3 DNA: TGCGCCAGCAGCCAAAGGGGGACTAGCGGGAGCTCCTACAATGAGCAGTTCTTC
CDR3 protein: CASSQRGTSGSSYNEQFF

J gene: TRBJ1-2
clone size: once
D gene: -
V gene: TRBV19
CDR3 DNA: TGTGCCAGTAGTGTGCCGGGACAAAAAACGAGAGGCTACACCTTC
CDR3 protein: CASSVPGQKTRGYTF

J gene: TRBJ1-1
clone size: -
D gene: -
V gene: TRBV5-4
CDR3 DNA: TGTGCCAGCAGCGACCGGTATACGAACACTGAAGCTTTCTTT
CDR3 protein: CASSDRYTNTEAFF

J gene: TRBJ1-3
clone size: -
D gene: -
V gene: TRBV19
CDR3 DNA: TGTGCCACCCAGGGATGGGAACACTCTGGAAACACCATATATTTT
CDR3 protein: CATQGWEHSGNTIYF

J gene: TRBJ2-1
clone size: -
D gene: TRBD2
V gene: TRBV7-3
CDR3 DNA: TGTGCCAGCAGCCCAACCACGCGGACTAGCGGGAGGTTTTGGTCCTACAATGAGCAGTTCTTC
CDR3 protein: CASSPTTRTSGRFWSYNEQFF

J gene: TRBJ1-4
clone size: -
D gene: TRBD1
V gene: TRBV28
CDR3 DNA: TGTGCCAGCAGTTTTCCGGGACAGGAAGAAAAACTGTTTTTT
CDR3 protein: CASSFPGQEEKLFF

J gene: TRBJ2-2
clone size: -
D gene: TRBD2
V gene: TRBV30
CDR3 DNA: TGTGCCTGGCGCAGCGGAAATAGCGGGAGGGCCGCTGGCGGGGAGCTGTTTTTT
CDR3 protein: CAWRSGNSGRAAGGELFF

J gene: TRBJ1-2
clone size: once
D gene: -
V gene: TRBV28
CDR3 DNA: TGTGCCAGCAGTACCCCCGGGACAAGGTATGGCTACACCTTC
CDR3 protein: CASSTPGTRYGYTF

J gene: TRBJ2-5
clone size: -
D gene: -
V gene: TRBV5-1
CDR3 DNA: TGCGCCAGCAGCTCCCTACCAGGGGAAGAGACCCAGTACTTC
CDR3 protein: CASSSLPGEETQYF

J gene: TRBJ2-7
clone size: few
D gene: TRBD2
V gene: TRBV4-1
CDR3 DNA: TGCGCCAGCAGCCAAGGGGTAGGAAGCGGGAGGGCCGGGTACGAGCAGTACTTC
CDR3 protein: CASSQGVGSGRAGYEQYF

J gene: TRBJ1-1
clone size: -
D gene: -
V gene: TRBV5-1
CDR3 DNA: TGCGCCAGCAGCCGCCAACTCAGGAACACTGAAGCTTTCTTT
CDR3 protein: CASSRQLRNTEAFF

J gene: TRBJ1-1
clone size: -
D gene: TRBD1
V gene: TRBV7-9
CDR3 DNA: TGTGCCAGCAGCGATCGCTTTGGACAGGAGAACACTGAAGCTTTCTTT
CDR3 protein: CASSDRFGQENTEAFF

J gene: TRBJ1-2
clone size: -
D gene: -
V gene: TRBV5-1
CDR3 DNA: TGCGCCAGCAGCTTCCAGCAGCCAGGCCCCTATGGCTACACCTTC
CDR3 protein: CASSFQQPGPYGYTF

J gene: TRBJ2-7
clone size: once
D gene: TRBD2
V gene: TRBV28
CDR3 DNA: TGTGCCAGCAGTTTTCTCAGCCCTCGACCGGGACTACTTTCTTCCTACGAGCAGTACTTC
CDR3 protein: CASSFLSPRPGLLSSYEQYF

J gene: TRBJ1-2
clone size: -
D gene: -
V gene: TRBV4-1
CDR3 DNA: TGCGCCAGCAGGAACTTGGGCTATGGCTACACCTTC
CDR3 protein: CASRNLGYGYTF

J gene: TRBJ2-1
clone size: -
D gene: -
V gene: TRBV4-1
CDR3 DNA: TGCGCCAGCAGCCAAGATATACGGGAGAGTTGGAATGAGCAGTTCTTC
CDR3 protein: CASSQDIRESWNEQFF

J gene: TRBJ1-1
clone size: -
D gene: TRBD1
V gene: TRBV2
CDR3 DNA: TGTGCCAGCAGTAACCGCGGACAGGGGGTTCCTGAAGCTTTCTTT
CDR3 protein: CASSNRGQGVPEAFF

J gene: TRBJ1-2
clone size: -
D gene: TRBD1
V gene: TRBV25-1
CDR3 DNA: TGTGCCAGCAGTGAACAGGGAAGGGGGCTAAGGGGCTACACCTTC
CDR3 protein: CASSEQGRGLRGYTF

J gene: TRBJ1-4
clone size: -
D gene: -
V gene: TRBV7-6
CDR3 DNA: TGTGCCAGCAGCTTCGGGGGGAAACAAACAACTAATGAAAAACTGTTTTTT
CDR3 protein: CASSFGGKQTTNEKLFF

J gene: TRBJ1-2
clone size: -
D gene: TRBD1
V gene: TRBV18
CDR3 DNA: TGTGCCAGCTCACCAACAGGGGACGGGGACTATGGCTACACCTTC
CDR3 protein: CASSPTGDGDYGYTF

J gene: TRBJ1-2
clone size: -
D gene: TRBD1
V gene: TRBV19
CDR3 DNA: TGTGCCAGTAGTTGGTCAGGGGGTGTATATGGCTACACCTTC
CDR3 protein: CASSWSGGVYGYTF

J gene: TRBJ2-3
clone size: -
D gene: TRBD1
V gene: TRBV6-1
CDR3 DNA: TGTGCCAGCAGTGAAGGGGACAGTCACACAGATACGCAGTATTTT
CDR3 protein: CASSEGDSHTDTQYF

J gene: TRBJ1-1
clone size: -
D gene: -
V gene: TRBV5-1
CDR3 DNA: TGCGCCAGCAGCTTGATCCCGGACACAGGAATGAACACTGAAGCTTTCTTT
CDR3 protein: CASSLIPDTGMNTEAFF

J gene: TRBJ1-3
clone size: -
D gene: -
V gene: TRBV4-1
CDR3 DNA: TGCGCCAGCAGCCAAGAGGCAGGGTCTGGAAACACCATATATTTT
CDR3 protein: CASSQEAGSGNTIYF

J gene: TRBJ1-2
clone size: -
D gene: TRBD1
V gene: TRBV28
CDR3 DNA: TGTGCCAGCAGTCCCCTTGGACAGGGGGCACCTCCTGGCTATGGCTACACCTTC
CDR3 protein: CASSPLGQGAPPGYGYTF

J gene: TRBJ1-2
clone size: -
D gene: TRBD1
V gene: TRBV19
CDR3 DNA: TGTGCCAGTCGGTATGGGACAGGGAACTATGGCTACACCTTC
CDR3 protein: CASRYGTGNYGYTF

J gene: TRBJ2-3
clone size: -
D gene: TRBD2
V gene: TRBV5-4
CDR3 DNA: TGTGCCAGCAGCCTCCGGAGGCTAGCGGGGTATTCCACGCAGTATTTT
CDR3 protein: CASSLRRLAGYSTQYF

J gene: TRBJ1-5
clone size: -
D gene: -
V gene: TRBV2
CDR3 DNA: TGTGCCAGTAAGAGTCAGGGGTATAGCAATCAGCCCCAGCATTTT
CDR3 protein: CASKSQGYSNQPQHF

J gene: TRBJ1-2
clone size: -
D gene: -
V gene: TRBV5-5
CDR3 DNA: TGTGCCAGCAGCCCTCTAGCTGGCTATGGCTACACCTTC
CDR3 protein: CASSPLAGYGYTF

J gene: TRBJ2-1
clone size: -
D gene: TRBD2
V gene: TRBV7-9
CDR3 DNA: TGTGCCAGCAGCTTAGGGACTAGCGGGAACAATGAGCAGTTCTTC
CDR3 protein: CASSLGTSGNNEQFF

J gene: TRBJ1-4
clone size: -
D gene: -
V gene: TRBV27
CDR3 DNA: -
CDR3 protein: CASSSSAWDNEKLFF

J gene: TRBJ1-6
clone size: -
D gene: -
V gene: TRBV11-2
CDR3 DNA: TGTGCCAGCTCCAGACAGCTTAATTCACCCCTCCACTTT
CDR3 protein: CASSRQLNSPLHF

J gene: TRBJ1-2
clone size: -
D gene: TRBD1
V gene: TRBV4-1
CDR3 DNA: TGCGCCAGCAGCCAAGTAGGGACAGGGGACGGCTACACCTTC
CDR3 protein: CASSQVGTGDGYTF

J gene: TRBJ1-5
clone size: -
D gene: -
V gene: TRBV7-8
CDR3 DNA: TGTGCCAGCAGCTTAGGGAGCGGTTATCAGCCCCAGCATTTT
CDR3 protein: CASSLGSGYQPQHF

J gene: TRBJ1-1
clone size: -
D gene: -
V gene: TRBV2
CDR3 DNA: TGTGCCAGCAGTGAACGGGTGAACACTGAAGCTTTCTTT
CDR3 protein: CASSERVNTEAFF

J gene: TRBJ2-4
clone size: -
D gene: -
V gene: TRBV6-1
CDR3 DNA: TGTGCCAGCAGTGAAGCCCCATCGCTCCCAGCCAAAAACATTCAGTACTTC
CDR3 protein: CASSEAPSLPAKNIQYF

J gene: TRBJ2-1
clone size: -
D gene: TRBD2
V gene: TRBV5-1
CDR3 DNA: TGCGCCAGCAGCCGTGGACTAGCGGGGAACTCCTACAATGAGCAGTTCTTC
CDR3 protein: CASSRGLAGNSYNEQFF

J gene: TRBJ2-1
clone size: -
D gene: TRBD1
V gene: TRBV12-3/TRBV12-4
CDR3 DNA: TGTGCCAGCAGTCGACAGGGCTACAATGAGCAGTTCTTC
CDR3 protein: CASSRQGYNEQFF

J gene: TRBJ2-4
clone size: -
D gene: -
V gene: TRBV19
CDR3 DNA: TGTGCCAGTACTAACCCGGGGTCCTGGAACATTCAGTACTTC
CDR3 protein: CASTNPGSWNIQYF

J gene: TRBJ1-1
clone size: -
D gene: TRBD1
V gene: TRBV5-1
CDR3 DNA: TGCGCCAGCAGCCGGGGACAGGGGGCTGCTGGGGCCTTGACTGAAGCTTTCTTT
CDR3 protein: CASSRGQGAAGALTEAFF

J gene: TRBJ1-1
clone size: -
D gene: -
V gene: TRBV15
CDR3 DNA: TGTGCCACCAGCACCCCGCCAAATGAAGCTTTCTTT
CDR3 protein: CATSTPPNEAFF

J gene: TRBJ2-3
clone size: -
D gene: -
V gene: TRBV27
CDR3 DNA: TGTGCCAGCAGTTCCCCTCGGGGGGAGGGGGCAGATACGCAGTATTTT
CDR3 protein: CASSSPRGEGADTQYF

J gene: TRBJ2-1
clone size: -
D gene: TRBD1
V gene: TRBV7-3
CDR3 DNA: TGTGCCAGCAGCTTAAACAGGGGGTCGTTGTACAATGAGCAGTTCTTC
CDR3 protein: CASSLNRGSLYNEQFF

J gene: TRBJ2-2
clone size: -
D gene: TRBD2
V gene: TRBV28
CDR3 DNA: TGTGCCAGCAGTTTTGGACTAGCGGGAGCCACCGGGGAGCTGTTTTTT
CDR3 protein: CASSFGLAGATGELFF

J gene: TRBJ2-7
clone size: few
D gene: TRBD2
V gene: TRBV19
CDR3 DNA: TGTGCCAGTAGTATTACAGGACTAGCGGGTTACGAGCAGTACTTC
CDR3 protein: CASSITGLAGYEQYF

J gene: TRBJ1-1
clone size: -
D gene: -
V gene: TRBV6-5
CDR3 DNA: TGTGCCAGCACCCAGTGGGCGACGTCGGGTGAAGCTTTCTTT
CDR3 protein: CASTQWATSGEAFF

J gene: TRBJ2-2
clone size: -
D gene: -
V gene: TRBV2
CDR3 DNA: TGTGCCAGCAGTGGGGCACTAAGCACCGGGGAGCTGTTTTTT
CDR3 protein: CASSGALSTGELFF

J gene: TRBJ1-5
clone size: -
D gene: TRBD1
V gene: TRBV2
CDR3 DNA: TGTGCCAGCAGTGGAACAGGGGGGGATCAGCCCCAGCATTTT
CDR3 protein: CASSGTGGDQPQHF

J gene: TRBJ2-5
clone size: -
D gene: -
V gene: TRBV6-5
CDR3 DNA: TGTGCCAGCAGTTACTCGCATGGGACCCAGTACTTC
CDR3 protein: CASSYSHGTQYF

J gene: TRBJ2-1
clone size: -
D gene: -
V gene: TRBV15
CDR3 DNA: TGTGCCACCAGCAGAGATCTCGCTGTCTACAATGAGCAGTTCTTC
CDR3 protein: CATSRDLAVYNEQFF

J gene: TRBJ1-5
clone size: -
D gene: -
V gene: TRBV6-5
CDR3 DNA: TGTGCCAGCAGTCTAAGTAGCAATCAGCCCCAGCATTTT
CDR3 protein: CASSLSSNQPQHF

J gene: TRBJ2-1
clone size: -
D gene: TRBD1
V gene: TRBV25-1
CDR3 DNA: TGTGCCAGCAGTGAACCGGGACAGGGAGACAATGAGCAGTTCTTC
CDR3 protein: CASSEPGQGDNEQFF

J gene: TRBJ2-7
clone size: -
D gene: TRBD1
V gene: TRBV28
CDR3 DNA: TGTGCCAGCATTTCGCACGGGGGACAGGGGGCTCAGGAGCAGTACTTC
CDR3 protein: CASISHGGQGAQEQYF